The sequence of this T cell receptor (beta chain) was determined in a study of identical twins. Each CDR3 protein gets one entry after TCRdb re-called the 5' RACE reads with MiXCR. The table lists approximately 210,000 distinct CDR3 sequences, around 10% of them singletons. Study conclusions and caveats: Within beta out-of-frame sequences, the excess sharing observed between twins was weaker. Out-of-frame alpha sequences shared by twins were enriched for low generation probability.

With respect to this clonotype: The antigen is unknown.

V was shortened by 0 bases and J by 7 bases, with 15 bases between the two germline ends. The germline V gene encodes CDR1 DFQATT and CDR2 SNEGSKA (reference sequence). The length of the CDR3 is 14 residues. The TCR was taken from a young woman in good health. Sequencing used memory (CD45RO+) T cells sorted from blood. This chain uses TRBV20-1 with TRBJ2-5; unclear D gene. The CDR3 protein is CSAREKAPLGTQYF. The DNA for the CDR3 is TGCAGTGCTAGAGAAAAGGCCCCCCTAGGGACCCAGTACTTC.